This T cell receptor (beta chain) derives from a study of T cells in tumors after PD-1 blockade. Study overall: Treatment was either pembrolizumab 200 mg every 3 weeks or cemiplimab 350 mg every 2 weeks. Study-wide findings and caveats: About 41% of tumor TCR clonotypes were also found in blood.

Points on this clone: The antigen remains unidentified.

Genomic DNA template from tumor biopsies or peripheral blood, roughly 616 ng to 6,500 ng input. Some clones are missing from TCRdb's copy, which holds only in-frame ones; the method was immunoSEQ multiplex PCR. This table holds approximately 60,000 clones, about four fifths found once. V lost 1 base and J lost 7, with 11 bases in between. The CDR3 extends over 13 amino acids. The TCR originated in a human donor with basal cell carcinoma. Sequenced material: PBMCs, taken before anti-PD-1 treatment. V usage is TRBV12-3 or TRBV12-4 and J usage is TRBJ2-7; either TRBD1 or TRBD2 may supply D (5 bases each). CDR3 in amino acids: CASSLGGTGEQYF. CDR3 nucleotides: TGTGCCAGCAGTTTAGGGGGGACGGGAGAGCAGTACTTC.